This TCR beta chain came from a study of tumor-infiltrating lymphocytes in glioblastoma multiforme. Study observations and caveats: No surface-marker sorting into functional T cell subtypes was done.

This CDR3 comprises 13 residues. Germline CDR1 and CDR2: MNHGY and SAAAGT. Trimming cost V 4 bases and J 3 bases, with 7 bases left between them. This clonotype came up a few times. What it binds is not known. Multiple V-beta primers and a C-beta primer amplified TCRB from RNA. TCRB-specific cDNA synthesis used about 0.5 ug of total RNA. TCRdb redid the calling of the multiplex PCR reads with MiXCR, one entry per CDR3 protein. The sample includes around 13,000 distinct CDR3 sequences, 66% of them seen just once. Sequencing was performed on brain tumor tissue. The chain combines TRBV6-8 with TRBJ2-4; TRBD2 is a possible D gene (5 bases). This clonotype was sampled from a male donor with glioblastoma. The CDR3 sequence is CASSWGDKNIQYF. In DNA form, the CDR3 reads TGTGCCAGCAGTTGGGGAGACAAAAACATTCAGTACTTC.